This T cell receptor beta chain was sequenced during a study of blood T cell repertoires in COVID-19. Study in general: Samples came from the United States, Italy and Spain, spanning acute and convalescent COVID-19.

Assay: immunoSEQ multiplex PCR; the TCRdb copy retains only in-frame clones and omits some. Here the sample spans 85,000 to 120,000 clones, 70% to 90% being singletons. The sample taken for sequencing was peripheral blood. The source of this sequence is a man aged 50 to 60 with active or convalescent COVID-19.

In DNA, the CDR3 is TGTGCCAGTGCCTGGGAGGGGACGTATGGCTACACCTTC. Translation: CASAWEGTYGYTF. This chain links TRBV12-3 or TRBV12-4 with TRBJ1-2, with D tentatively TRBD1 (5 bases). The CDR3 length is 13 residues. The V end was cut by 9 bases, the J end by 5 bases, with 16 bases between.